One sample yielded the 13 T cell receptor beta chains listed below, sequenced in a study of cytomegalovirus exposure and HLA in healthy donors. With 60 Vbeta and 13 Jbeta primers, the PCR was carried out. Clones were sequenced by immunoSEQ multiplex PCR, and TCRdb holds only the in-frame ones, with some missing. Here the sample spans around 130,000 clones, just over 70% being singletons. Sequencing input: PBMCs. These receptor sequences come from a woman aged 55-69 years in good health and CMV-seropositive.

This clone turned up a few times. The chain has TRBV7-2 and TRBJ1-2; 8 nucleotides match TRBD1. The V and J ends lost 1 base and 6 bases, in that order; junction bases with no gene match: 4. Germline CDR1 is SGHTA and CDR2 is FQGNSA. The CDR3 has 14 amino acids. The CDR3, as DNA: TGTGCCAGCAGCTTAGTGGCCAGGGGGCATGGCTACACCTTC. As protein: CASSLVARGHGYTF.

CDR3 sequence reads: CASSIGYEGRAEAFF. CDR3 DNA: TGTGCCAGTAGTATAGGGTACGAGGGTCGGGCTGAAGCTTTCTTT. The chain has TRBV19 and TRBJ1-1; D is uncertain. CDR1 LNHDA and CDR2 SQIVND come from the germline V gene (reference sequence). Trimming stripped 1 base from V and 6 bases from J, with 15 bases between. The CDR3 covers 15 residues.

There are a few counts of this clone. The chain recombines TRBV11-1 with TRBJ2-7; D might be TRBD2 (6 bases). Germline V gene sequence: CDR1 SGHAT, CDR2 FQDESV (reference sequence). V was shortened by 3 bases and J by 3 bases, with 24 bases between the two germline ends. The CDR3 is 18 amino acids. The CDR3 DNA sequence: TGTGCCAGCAGCTTTGCCCCGGGAGAAAAGGCTCCTAACTACGAGCAGTACTTC. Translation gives CASSFAPGEKAPNYEQYF.

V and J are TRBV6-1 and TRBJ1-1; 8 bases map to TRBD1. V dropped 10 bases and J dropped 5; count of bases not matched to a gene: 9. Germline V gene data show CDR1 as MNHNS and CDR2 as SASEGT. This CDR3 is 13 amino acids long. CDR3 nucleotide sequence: TGTGCCACCGGACAGGGTTTCGGGACTGAAGCTTTCTTT. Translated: CATGQGFGTEAFF.

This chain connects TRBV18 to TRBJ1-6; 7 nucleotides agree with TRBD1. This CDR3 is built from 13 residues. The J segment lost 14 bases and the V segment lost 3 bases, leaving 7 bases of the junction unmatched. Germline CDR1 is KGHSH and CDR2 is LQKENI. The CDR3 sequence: CASSPGQAFTLHF. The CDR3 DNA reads TGTGCCAGCTCACCCGGACAGGCCTTCACCCTCCACTTT.

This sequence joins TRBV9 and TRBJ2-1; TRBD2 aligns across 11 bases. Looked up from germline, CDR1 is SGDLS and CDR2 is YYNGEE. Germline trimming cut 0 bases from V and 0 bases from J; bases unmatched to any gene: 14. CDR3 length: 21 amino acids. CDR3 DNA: TGTGCCAGCAGCGTAGCTTGGGTTAGCGGGGGGGCCCCAAGCTCCTACAATGAGCAGTTCTTC. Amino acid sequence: CASSVAWVSGGAPSSYNEQFF. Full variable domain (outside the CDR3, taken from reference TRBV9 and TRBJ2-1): DSGVTQTPKHLITATGQRVTLRCSPRSGDLSVYWYQQSLDQGLQFLIQYYNGEERAKGNILERFSAQQFPDLHSELNLSSLELGDSALYFCASSVAWVSGGAPSSYNEQFFGPGTRLTVL.

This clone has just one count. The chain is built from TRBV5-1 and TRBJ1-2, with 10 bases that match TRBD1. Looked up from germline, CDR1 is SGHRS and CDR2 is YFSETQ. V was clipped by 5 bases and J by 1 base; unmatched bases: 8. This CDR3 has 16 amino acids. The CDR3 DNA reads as TGCGCCAGCAGACATCCTGGGACAGGGGATAACTATGGCTACACCTTC. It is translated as CASRHPGTGDNYGYTF.

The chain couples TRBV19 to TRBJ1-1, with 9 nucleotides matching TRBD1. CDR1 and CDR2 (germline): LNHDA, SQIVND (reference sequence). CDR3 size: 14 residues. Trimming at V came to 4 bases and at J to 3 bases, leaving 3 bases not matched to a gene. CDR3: CASSNRGLYTEAFF. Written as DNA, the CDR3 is TGTGCCAGTAGTAACAGGGGGCTGTACACTGAAGCTTTCTTT.

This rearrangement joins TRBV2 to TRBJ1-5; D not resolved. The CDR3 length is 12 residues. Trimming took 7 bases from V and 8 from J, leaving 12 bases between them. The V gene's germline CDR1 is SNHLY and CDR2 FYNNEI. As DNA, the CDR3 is TGTGCCAGCAAGAGGGCTGGGGAGCCCCAGCATTTT. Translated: CASKRAGEPQHF.

This chain's CDR3 is CASNEQGARGYTF. The CDR3, as DNA: TGTGCCAGCAACGAGCAGGGGGCAAGAGGCTACACCTTC. This chain connects TRBV5-8 to TRBJ1-2, with 8 bases aligning to TRBD1. Germline V CDR1 and CDR2: SGHTS, YDEGEE. This CDR3 spans 13 amino acids. Trimming cost V 6 bases and J 8 bases; bases outside gene matches: 9.

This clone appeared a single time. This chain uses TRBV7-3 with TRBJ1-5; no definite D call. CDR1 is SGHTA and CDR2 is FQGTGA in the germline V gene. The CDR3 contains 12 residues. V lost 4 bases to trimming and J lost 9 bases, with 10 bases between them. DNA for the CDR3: TGTGCCAGCAGCTCTTATACGGGGCCCCAGCATTTT. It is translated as CASSSYTGPQHF.

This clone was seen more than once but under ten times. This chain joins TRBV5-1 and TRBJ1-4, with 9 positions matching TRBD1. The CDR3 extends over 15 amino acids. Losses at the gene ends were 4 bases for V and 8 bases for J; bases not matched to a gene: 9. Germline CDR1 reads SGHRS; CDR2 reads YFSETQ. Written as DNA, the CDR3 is TGCGCCAGCAGCATTGGTCGACAGGGGGGCGAAAAACTGTTTTTT. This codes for CASSIGRQGGEKLFF.

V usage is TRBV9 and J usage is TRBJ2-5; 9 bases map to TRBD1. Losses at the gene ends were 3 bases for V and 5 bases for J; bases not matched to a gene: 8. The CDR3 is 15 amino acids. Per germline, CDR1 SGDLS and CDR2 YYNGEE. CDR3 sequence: CASSANRGQGETQYF. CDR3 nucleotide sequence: TGTGCCAGCAGCGCTAACAGGGGGCAGGGTGAGACCCAGTACTTC.